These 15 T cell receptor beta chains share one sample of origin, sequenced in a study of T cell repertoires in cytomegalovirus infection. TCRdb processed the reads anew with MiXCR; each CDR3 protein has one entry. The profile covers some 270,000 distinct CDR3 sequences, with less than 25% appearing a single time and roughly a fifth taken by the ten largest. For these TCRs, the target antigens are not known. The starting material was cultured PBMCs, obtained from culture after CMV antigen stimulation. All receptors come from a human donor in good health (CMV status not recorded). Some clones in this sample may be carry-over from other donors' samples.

The CDR3 DNA follows: TGCAGCGCTACGGGGACAGGGGGTTTCTCAGATACGCAGTATTTT. This encodes CSATGTGGFSDTQYF. The rearrangement links TRBV29-1 to TRBJ2-3, with 11 bases fitting TRBD1. Germline CDR1 is SQVTM and CDR2 is ANQGSEA. The CDR3 sequence is 15 residues long. After removal of 7 bases from V and 4 bases from J, the junction contained 10 bases not matched to a gene.

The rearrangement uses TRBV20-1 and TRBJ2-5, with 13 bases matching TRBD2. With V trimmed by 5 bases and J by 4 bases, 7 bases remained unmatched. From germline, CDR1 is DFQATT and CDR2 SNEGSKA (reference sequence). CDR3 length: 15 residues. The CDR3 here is CSAAWTSGRAETQYF. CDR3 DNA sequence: TGCAGTGCTGCTTGGACTAGCGGGAGAGCAGAGACCCAGTACTTC.

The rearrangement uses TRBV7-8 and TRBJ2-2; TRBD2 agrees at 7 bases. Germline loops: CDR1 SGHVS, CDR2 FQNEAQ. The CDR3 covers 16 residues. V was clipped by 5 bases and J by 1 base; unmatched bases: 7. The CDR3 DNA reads TGTGCCAGCAGCGAAAGACTAGCCTTGAACACCGGGGAGCTGTTTTTT. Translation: CASSERLALNTGELFF. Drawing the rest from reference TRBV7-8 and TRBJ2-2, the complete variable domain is GAGVSQSPRYKVAKRGQDVALRCDPISGHVSLFWYQQALGQGPEFLTYFQNEAQLDKSGLPSDRFFAERPEGSVSTLKIQRTQQEDSAVYLCASSERLALNTGELFFGEGSRLTVL.

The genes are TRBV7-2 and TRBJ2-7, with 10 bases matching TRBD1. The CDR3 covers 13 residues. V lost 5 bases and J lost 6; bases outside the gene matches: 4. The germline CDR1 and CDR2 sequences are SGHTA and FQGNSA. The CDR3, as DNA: TGTGCCAGCAGCCGGGACAGGGGATTCGAGCAGTACTTC. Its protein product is CASSRDRGFEQYF.

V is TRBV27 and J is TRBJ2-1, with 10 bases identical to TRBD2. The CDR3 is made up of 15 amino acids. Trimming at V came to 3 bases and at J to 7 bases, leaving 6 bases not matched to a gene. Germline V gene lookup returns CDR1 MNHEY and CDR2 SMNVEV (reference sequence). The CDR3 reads CASSLLPGLANEQFF. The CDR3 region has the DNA TGTGCCAGCAGTTTGTTGCCGGGACTAGCGAATGAGCAGTTCTTC.

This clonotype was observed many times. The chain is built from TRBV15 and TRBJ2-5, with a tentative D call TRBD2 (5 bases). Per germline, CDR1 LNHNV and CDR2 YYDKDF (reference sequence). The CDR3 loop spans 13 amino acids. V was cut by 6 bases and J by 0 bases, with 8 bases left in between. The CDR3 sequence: CATRRGHQETQYF. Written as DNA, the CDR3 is TGTGCCACCAGACGGGGTCACCAAGAGACCCAGTACTTC.

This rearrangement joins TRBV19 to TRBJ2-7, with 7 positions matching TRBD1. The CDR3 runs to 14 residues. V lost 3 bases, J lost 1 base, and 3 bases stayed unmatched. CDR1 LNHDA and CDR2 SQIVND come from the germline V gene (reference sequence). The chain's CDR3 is CASSIGRGSYEQYF. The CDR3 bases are TGTGCCAGTAGTATTGGCAGGGGGTCCTACGAGCAGTACTTC.

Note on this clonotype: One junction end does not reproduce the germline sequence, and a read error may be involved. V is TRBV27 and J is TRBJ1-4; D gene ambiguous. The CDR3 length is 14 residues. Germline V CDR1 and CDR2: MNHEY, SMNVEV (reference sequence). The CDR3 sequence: CASREFVTDEKLFF. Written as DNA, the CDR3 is TGTGCCAGCAGGGAATTTGTAACTGATGAAAAACTGTTTTTT.

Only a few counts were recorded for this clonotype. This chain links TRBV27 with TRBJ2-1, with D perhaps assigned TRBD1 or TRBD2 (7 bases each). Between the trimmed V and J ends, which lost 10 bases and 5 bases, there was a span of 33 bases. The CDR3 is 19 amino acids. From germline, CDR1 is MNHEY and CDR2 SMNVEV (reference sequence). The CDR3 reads CATTYQGGSAGVPNNEQFF. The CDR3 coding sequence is TGTGCCACCACTTACCAGGGGGGTTCCGCGGGAGTACCTAACAATGAGCAGTTCTTC.

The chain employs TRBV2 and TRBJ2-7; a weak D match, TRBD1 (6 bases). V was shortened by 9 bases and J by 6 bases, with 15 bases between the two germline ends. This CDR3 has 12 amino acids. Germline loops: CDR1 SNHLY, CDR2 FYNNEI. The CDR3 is CARGQTRAEQYF. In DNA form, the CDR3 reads TGTGCCAGAGGACAGACGCGAGCCGAGCAGTACTTC.

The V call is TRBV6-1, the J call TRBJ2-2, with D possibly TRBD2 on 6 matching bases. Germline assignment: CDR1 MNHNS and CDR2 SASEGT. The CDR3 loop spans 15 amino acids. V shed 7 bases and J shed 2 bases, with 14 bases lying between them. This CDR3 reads CASTYGTPNTGELFF. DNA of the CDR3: TGTGCCAGCACCTATGGGACTCCCAACACCGGGGAGCTGTTTTTT.

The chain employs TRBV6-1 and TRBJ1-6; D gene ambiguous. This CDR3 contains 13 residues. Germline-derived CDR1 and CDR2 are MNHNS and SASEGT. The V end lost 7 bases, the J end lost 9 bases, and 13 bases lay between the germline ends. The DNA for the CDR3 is TGTGCCAGCACCCCAGGTCCGGTTTCACCCCTCCACTTT. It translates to CASTPGPVSPLHF.

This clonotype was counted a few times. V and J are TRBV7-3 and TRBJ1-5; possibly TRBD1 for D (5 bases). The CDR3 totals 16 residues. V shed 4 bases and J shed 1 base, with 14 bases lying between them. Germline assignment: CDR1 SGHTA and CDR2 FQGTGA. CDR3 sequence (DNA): TGTGCCAGCAGCTCCGATGGGACGGTAAGCAATCAGCCCCAGCATTTT. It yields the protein CASSSDGTVSNQPQHF.

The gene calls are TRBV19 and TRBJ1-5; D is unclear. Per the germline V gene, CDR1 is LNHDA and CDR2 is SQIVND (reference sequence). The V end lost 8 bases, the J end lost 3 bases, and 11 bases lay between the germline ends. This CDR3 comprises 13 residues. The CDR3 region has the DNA TGTGCCAGTTCTGACACCGCCAATCAGCCCCAGCATTTT. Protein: CASSDTANQPQHF.

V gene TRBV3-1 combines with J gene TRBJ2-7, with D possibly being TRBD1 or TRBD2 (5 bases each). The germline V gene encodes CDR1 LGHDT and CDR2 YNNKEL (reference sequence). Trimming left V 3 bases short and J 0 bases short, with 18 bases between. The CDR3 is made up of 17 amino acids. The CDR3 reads CASSHLLIGATSYEQYF. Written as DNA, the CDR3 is TGTGCCAGCAGCCACTTACTTATCGGGGCCACCTCCTACGAGCAGTACTTC.